What follows are 9 T cell receptor beta chains derived from one specimen sequenced in a study of T-cell reconstitution after alpha-beta-depleted transplantation in children. TCRbeta library construction was performed incorporating unique molecular identifiers. TCRdb recomputed calls from the PCR reads with MiXCR, one row per CDR3 protein. The table has 200,000 to 250,000 distinct CDR3 sequences, roughly 8.2% seen once; the top ten hold approximately 6.3%. The sample in question was PBMCs, mostly from graft donor cells, obtained 180 days after TCRalphabeta/CD19-depleted stem cell transplant. These receptors came from a male patient between 5 and 17 years old who had a stem cell transplant for acute lymphoblastic leukemia, so the T cells may come from the graft donor.

In this sample, this clonotype turned up many times. This chain connects TRBV4-1 to TRBJ2-1, with D possibly being TRBD2 (5 bases). Germline CDR1 reads MGHRA; CDR2 reads YSYEKL. The V end lost 1 base, the J end lost 10 bases, and 14 bases lay between the germline ends. The CDR3 covers 14 residues. Here the CDR3 reads CASSQVPTRHEQFF. In DNA, the CDR3 is TGCGCCAGCAGCCAAGTCCCTACTAGGCACGAGCAGTTCTTC.

This clonotype has ten or more counts. The chain combines TRBV20-1 with TRBJ2-7, with 10 bases matching TRBD2. In germline, CDR1 is DFQATT, CDR2 SNEGSKA (reference sequence). The CDR3 consists of 15 residues. V shed 0 bases, J shed 4 bases, and the junction held 6 bases outside the gene matches. The CDR3 loop is CSARERAGGLYEQYF. DNA for the CDR3: TGCAGTGCTAGAGAACGAGCGGGGGGGCTTTACGAGCAGTACTTC.

This clonotype came up many times. The chain has TRBV20-1 and TRBJ2-3; D uncertain. V dropped 2 bases and J dropped 6 bases, with 18 bases sitting between them. There are 15 residues in the CDR3. Germline-derived CDR1 and CDR2 are DFQATT and SNEGSKA (reference sequence). CDR3 residues: CSARKELTIGDTQYF. The DNA for the CDR3 is TGCAGTGCTAGAAAGGAACTCACCATAGGGGATACGCAGTATTTT.

About this clonotype: Since a much larger clone is just one base distant, this may be a read error. This chain uses TRBV28 with TRBJ1-3; D gene unclear. From germline, CDR1 is MDHEN and CDR2 SYDVKM. This CDR3 has 16 amino acids. Here the CDR3 DNA reads TGTGCCAGCGGAAATTGGGAGGCTAGCTCTGGAAACCCCATATATTTT. Protein sequence: CASGNWEASSGNPIYF.

This clonotype was counted ten times or more. The chain combines TRBV3-1 with TRBJ2-4; D uncertain. The germline CDR1 and CDR2 sequences are LGHDT and YNNKEL (reference sequence). The V and J ends lost 1 base and 0 bases respectively, with 13 bases between them. CDR3 length: 17 amino acids. The CDR3 coding sequence is TGTGCCAGCAGCCAAGGGGATACCGCCCTAGCCAAAAACATTCAGTACTTC. Amino acid sequence: CASSQGDTALAKNIQYF. Full variable domain (rest looked up from reference TRBV3-1 and TRBJ2-4): DTAVSQTPKYLVTQMGNDKSIKCEQNLGHDTMYWYKQDSKKFLKIMFSYNNKELIINETVPNRFSPKSPDKAHLNLHINSLELGDSAVYFCASSQGDTALAKNIQYFGAGTRLSVL.

This clonotype was observed at least ten times. The chain links TRBV12-3 or TRBV12-4 to TRBJ2-7, with D possibly TRBD1 on 6 matching bases. This CDR3 has 13 residues. V shed 3 bases and J shed 7 bases, with 13 bases lying between them. CDR3 sequence (DNA): TGTGCCAGCAGTTTGGGGGCGCCGGGGGAGCAGTACTTC. This gives the protein CASSLGAPGEQYF.

This clonotype appeared many times. The gene calls are TRBV12-3 or TRBV12-4 and TRBJ1-4; D remains ambiguous. V dropped 5 bases and J dropped 0 bases, with 10 bases sitting between them. CDR3 length: 15 residues. CDR3 nucleotide sequence: TGTGCCAGCAGTCCCCACGGTGCAACTAATGAAAAACTGTTTTTT. Protein: CASSPHGATNEKLFF.

This clonotype was detected only a few times. This chain connects TRBV9 to TRBJ2-2; TRBD1 might be the D (5 bases). Germline CDR1 reads SGDLS; CDR2 reads YYNGEE. The CDR3 has 14 amino acids. Trimming left V 4 bases short and J 5 bases short, with 12 bases between. The CDR3 nucleotides are TGTGCCAGCAGCTCAGACAGTATTACCGGGGAGCTGTTTTTT. It translates to CASSSDSITGELFF.

This clonotype was recorded once. A much larger clonotype is one base distant, so this may be a read error. The rearrangement uses TRBV2 and TRBJ2-4; D is possibly TRBD1 or TRBD2 (5 bases each). Germline CDR1 and CDR2: SNHLY and FYNNEI. The CDR3 extends over 17 amino acids. Trimming took off 8 bases at V and 0 bases at J, with 20 bases between the two ends. The CDR3 region is CASVSVRGAIAKNIQYF. Written as DNA, the CDR3 is TGTGCCAGCGTTTCGGTGAGGGGCGCGATAGCCAAAAACATTCAGTACTTC.